This T cell receptor (beta chain) is from a study of tumor-infiltrating lymphocytes in localized non-small cell lung cancer. Across the study: Some samples were collected after neoadjuvant chemotherapy; smokers, never-smokers and several histologies were included.

Study-level findings and limits: Immunotypes IM1 and IM2 had similar TCR-derived T-cell fractions. Not all patients were TCR sequenced, owing to tissue quantity.

Method: immunoSEQ multiplex PCR; TCRdb's copy keeps in-frame clones and lacks some. The sample has fewer than 8,500 clones, roughly 69% seen once. Regarding this clone: The antigen is not known.

Sequenced: uninvolved lung tissue not adjacent to the tumor. The sequence was obtained from a human donor with non-small cell lung cancer.

CDR3 protein: CASSSKMQVTDTQYF. The CDR3 nucleotides read TGTGCCAGCAGCTCGAAGATGCAGGTCACAGATACGCAGTATTTT. The chain links TRBV4-2 to TRBJ2-3, with D unclear. From germline, CDR1 is LGHNA and CDR2 YNFKEQ. Trimming stripped 5 bases from V and 2 bases from J, with 14 bases between. The CDR3 extends over 15 amino acids.